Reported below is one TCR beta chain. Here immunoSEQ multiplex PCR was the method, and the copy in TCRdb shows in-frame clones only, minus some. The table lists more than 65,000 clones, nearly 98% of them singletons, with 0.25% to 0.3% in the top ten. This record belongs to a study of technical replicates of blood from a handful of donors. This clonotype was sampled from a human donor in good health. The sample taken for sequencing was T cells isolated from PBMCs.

The CDR3 coding sequence is TGCAGCGTTGCGGGCGGGAGCTTCACCGGGGAGCTGTTTTTT. Translation gives CSVAGGSFTGELFF. This chain uses TRBV29-1 with TRBJ2-2, with 7 bases aligning to TRBD2. Unmatched junction bases numbered 6, after V lost 4 bases and J lost 4 bases. This CDR3 has 14 amino acids. The germline V gene has CDR1 SQVTM and CDR2 ANQGSEA.